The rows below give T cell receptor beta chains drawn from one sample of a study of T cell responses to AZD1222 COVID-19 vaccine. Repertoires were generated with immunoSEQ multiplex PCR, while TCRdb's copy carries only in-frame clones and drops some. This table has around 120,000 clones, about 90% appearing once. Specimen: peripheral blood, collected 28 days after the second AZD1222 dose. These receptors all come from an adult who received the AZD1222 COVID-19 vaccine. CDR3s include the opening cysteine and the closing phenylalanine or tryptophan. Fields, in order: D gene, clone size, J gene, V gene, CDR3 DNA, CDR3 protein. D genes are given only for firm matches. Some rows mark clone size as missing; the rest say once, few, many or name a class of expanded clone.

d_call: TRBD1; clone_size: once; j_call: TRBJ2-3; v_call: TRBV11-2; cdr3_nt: TGTGCCAGCAGTTTATCGCGACAGGGTGCATCAGATACGCAGTATTTT; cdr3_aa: CASSLSRQGASDTQYF
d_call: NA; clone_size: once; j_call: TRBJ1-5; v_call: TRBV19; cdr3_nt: TGTGCCAGTAGTTTTGACACTTCCAATCAGCCCCAGCATTTT; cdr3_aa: CASSFDTSNQPQHF
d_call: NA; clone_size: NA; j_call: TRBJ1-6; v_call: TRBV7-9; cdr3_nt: TGTGCCAGCAGCCCGGACATGATTAATTCACCCCTCCACTTT; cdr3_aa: CASSPDMINSPLHF
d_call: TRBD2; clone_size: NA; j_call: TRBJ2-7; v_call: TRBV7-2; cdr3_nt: TGTGCCAGCAGCTTAGCGGCTAGCGGGAGTTACGAGCAGTACTTC; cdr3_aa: CASSLAASGSYEQYF
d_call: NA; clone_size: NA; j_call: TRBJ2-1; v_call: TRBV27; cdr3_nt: TGTGCCACCTCCGAGGGACGAAGGGAAGCGGATGAGCAGTTCTTC; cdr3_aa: CATSEGRREADEQFF
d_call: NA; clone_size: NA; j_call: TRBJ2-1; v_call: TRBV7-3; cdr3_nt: TGTGCCAGCAGCTCCCAGGGAGGTAATGAGCAGTTCTTC; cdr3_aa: CASSSQGGNEQFF
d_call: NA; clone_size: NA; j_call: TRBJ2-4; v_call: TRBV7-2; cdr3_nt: TGTGCCAGCAGCTTAAAGGGGGGATTAGCCAAAAACATTCAGTACTTC; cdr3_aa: CASSLKGGLAKNIQYF
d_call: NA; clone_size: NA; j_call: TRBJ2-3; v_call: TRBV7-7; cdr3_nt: TGTGCCAGCAGCTTAGGTCTAGTCAGCACAGATACGCAGTATTTT; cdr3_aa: CASSLGLVSTDTQYF
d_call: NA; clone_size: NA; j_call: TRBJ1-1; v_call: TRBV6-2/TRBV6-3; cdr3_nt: TGTGCCAGCAGTGAGGGATACACTGAAGCTTTCTTT; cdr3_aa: CASSEGYTEAFF
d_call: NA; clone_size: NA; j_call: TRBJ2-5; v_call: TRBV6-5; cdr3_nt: TGTGCCAGCAGCCTTACAGAACAAGAGACCCAGTACTTC; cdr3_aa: CASSLTEQETQYF
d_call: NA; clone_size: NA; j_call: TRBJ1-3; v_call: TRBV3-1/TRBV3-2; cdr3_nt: TGTGCCAGCAGCCTTGGGCACGGGCTGGTAGGTTCCCCTGGAAACACCATATATTTT; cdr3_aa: CASSLGHGLVGSPGNTIYF
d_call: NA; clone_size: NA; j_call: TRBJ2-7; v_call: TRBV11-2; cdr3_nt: TGTGCCAGCAGCTTAGAACGGACTTCCTCCTACGAGCAGTACTTC; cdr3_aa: CASSLERTSSYEQYF
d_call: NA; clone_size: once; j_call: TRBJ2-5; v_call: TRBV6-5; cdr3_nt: TGTGCCAGCGCGACAGGTTCGGGGCTTGCGGGGACCCAGTACTTC; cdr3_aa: CASATGSGLAGTQYF
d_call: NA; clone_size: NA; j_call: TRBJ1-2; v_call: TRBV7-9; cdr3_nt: TGTGCCAGCAGCAAATCTAACTATGGCTACACCTTC; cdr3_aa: CASSKSNYGYTF
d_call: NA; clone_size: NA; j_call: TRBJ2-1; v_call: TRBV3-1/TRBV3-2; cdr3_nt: TGTGCCAGCAGCCCCCCTCCCCCTGGGGACAATGAGCAGTTCTTC; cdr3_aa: CASSPPPPGDNEQFF
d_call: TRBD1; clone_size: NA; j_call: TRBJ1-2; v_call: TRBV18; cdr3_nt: TGTGCCAGCTCACCAGCCCAGGGGGCGGAAGGCTACACCTTC; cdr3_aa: CASSPAQGAEGYTF
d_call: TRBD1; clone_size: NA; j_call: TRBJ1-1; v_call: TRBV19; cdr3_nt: TGTGCCAGTAGCCGTCGGGACAGAACGAACACTGAAGCTTTCTTT; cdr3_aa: CASSRRDRTNTEAFF
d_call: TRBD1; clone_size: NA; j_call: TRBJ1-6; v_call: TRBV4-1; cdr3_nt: TGCGCCAGCAGGAGTCCCGGGACAGCTTATTCACCCCTCCACTTT; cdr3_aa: CASRSPGTAYSPLHF
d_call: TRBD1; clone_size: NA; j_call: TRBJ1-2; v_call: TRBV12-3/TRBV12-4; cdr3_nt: TGTGCCAGCAGACCTCAGGGGGAGTATGGCTACACCTTC; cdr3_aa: CASRPQGEYGYTF
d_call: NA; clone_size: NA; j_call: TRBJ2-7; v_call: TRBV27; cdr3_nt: TGTGCCAGCAGCTCGTCCGGGGAGCAGTACTTC; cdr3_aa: CASSSSGEQYF
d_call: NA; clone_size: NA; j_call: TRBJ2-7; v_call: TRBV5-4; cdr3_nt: TGTGCCAGCAGCGCTGACATGGCGAAGATCGAGCAGTACTTC; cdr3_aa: CASSADMAKIEQYF
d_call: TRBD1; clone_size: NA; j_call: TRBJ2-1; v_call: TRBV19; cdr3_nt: TGTGCCAGTAGAACCAAGGGGACAGGGGTCTATGAGCAGTTCTTC; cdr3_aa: CASRTKGTGVYEQFF
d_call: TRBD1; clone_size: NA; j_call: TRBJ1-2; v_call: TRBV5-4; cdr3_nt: TGTGCCAGCAGCTTGGGGACAACAGGGGGCGATGGCTACACCTTC; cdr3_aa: CASSLGTTGGDGYTF
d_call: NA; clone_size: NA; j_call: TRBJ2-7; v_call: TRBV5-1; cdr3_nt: TGCGCCAGCAGCTTGGTTCTAGCGAGATACGAGCAGTACTTC; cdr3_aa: CASSLVLARYEQYF
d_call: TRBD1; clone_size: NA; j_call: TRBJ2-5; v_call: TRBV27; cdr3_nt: TGTGCCAGCAGCCTGAATACGGGGGACAGGGGAGTTGAGACCCAGTACTTC; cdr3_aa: CASSLNTGDRGVETQYF
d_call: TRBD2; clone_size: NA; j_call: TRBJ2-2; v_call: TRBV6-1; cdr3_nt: TGTGCCAGCAGTGAGGTAGCGGGAGGGTCTACCGGGGAGCTGTTTTTT; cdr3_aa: CASSEVAGGSTGELFF
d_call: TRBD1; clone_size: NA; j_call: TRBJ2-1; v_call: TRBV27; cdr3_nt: TGTGCCAGCAGTCCGACAGGGGGCGAGGGCAATGAGCAGTTCTTC; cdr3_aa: CASSPTGGEGNEQFF
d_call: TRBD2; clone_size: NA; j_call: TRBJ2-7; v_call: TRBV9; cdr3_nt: TGTGCCAGCAGCCCGACCGGGCGGGAGGCCTCGGACGAGCAGTACTTC; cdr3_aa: CASSPTGREASDEQYF
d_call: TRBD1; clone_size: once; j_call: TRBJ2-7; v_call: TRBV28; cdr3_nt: TGTGCCAGCAGTCCGGGACAGGGGTTTTCGTACGAGCAGTACTTC; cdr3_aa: CASSPGQGFSYEQYF
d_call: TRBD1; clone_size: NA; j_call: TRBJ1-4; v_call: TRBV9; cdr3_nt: TGTGCCAGCAGCGGTGGACCGGGACAGCCTAATGAAAAACTGTTTTTT; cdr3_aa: CASSGGPGQPNEKLFF
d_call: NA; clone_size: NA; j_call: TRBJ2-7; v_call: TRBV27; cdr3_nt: TGTGCCAGCAGTTTAGAGATGGGGGCTGCGTACGAGCAGTACTTC; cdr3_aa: CASSLEMGAAYEQYF
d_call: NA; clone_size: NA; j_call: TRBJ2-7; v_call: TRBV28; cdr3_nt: TGTGCCAGCAGAGACGTGGGGGCCCTTTTTTACGAGCAGTACTTC; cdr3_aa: CASRDVGALFYEQYF
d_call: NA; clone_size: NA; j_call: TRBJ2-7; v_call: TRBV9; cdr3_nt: TGTGCCAGCAGCGTAGGACCGGGGCAAAAGGGGGACTACGAGCAGTACTTC; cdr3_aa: CASSVGPGQKGDYEQYF
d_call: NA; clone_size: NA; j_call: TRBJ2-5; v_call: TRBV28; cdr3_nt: TGTGCCAGCAGTTCCCTTGGGAGGGTAGAGGGGGTAGAGACCCAGTACTTC; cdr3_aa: CASSSLGRVEGVETQYF
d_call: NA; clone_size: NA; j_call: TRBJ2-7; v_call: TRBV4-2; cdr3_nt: TGTGCCAGCAGCCAAGATATCCGAGAGGACAGACCCTACGAGCAGTACTTC; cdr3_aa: CASSQDIREDRPYEQYF
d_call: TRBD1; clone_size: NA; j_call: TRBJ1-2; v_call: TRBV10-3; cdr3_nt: TGTGCCATCAGTAGGGAGACAGGGAGAGATGGCTACACCTTC; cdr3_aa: CAISRETGRDGYTF
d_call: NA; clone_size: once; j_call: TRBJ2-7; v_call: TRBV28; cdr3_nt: TGTGCCAGCACCAATTGGGGGTTACGAGGCGAGCAGTACTTC; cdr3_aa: CASTNWGLRGEQYF
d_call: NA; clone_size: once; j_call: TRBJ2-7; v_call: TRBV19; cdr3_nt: TGTGCCAGTAGTATAGACCGGGCACCTACTGGGGAGCAGTACTTC; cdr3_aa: CASSIDRAPTGEQYF
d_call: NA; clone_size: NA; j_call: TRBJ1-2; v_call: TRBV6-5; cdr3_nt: TGTGCCAGCATCTGGGAGTCAGGACATGGCTACACCTTC; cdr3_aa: CASIWESGHGYTF
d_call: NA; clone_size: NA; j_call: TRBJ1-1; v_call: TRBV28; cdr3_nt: TGTGCCAGCAGTCTCCACAGGGTGGCGACTGAAGCTTTCTTT; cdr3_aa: CASSLHRVATEAFF
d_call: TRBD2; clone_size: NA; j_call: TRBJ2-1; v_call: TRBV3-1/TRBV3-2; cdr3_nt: TGTGCCAGCAGCCATAGCGGGAGGGATTACAATGAGCAGTTCTTC; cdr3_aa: CASSHSGRDYNEQFF
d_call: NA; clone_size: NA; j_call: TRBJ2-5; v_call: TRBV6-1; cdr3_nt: TGTGCCAGCAGTGAATGGGGGTCCCAGCCACGGGAGACCCAGTACTTC; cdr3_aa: CASSEWGSQPRETQYF
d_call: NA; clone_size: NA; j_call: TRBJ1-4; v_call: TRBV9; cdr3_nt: TGTGCCAGCAGCCCCGGGGGGGATGAAAAACTGTTTTTT; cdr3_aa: CASSPGGDEKLFF
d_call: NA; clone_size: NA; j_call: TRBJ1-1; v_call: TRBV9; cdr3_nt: TGTGCCAGCAGCCCCCAGGGAGACGGGGAGGGGCCTGAAGCTTTCTTT; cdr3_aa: CASSPQGDGEGPEAFF
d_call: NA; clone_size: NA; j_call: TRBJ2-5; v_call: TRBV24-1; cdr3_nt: TGTGCCACCAGTGACCTATCGACCCAGTACTTC; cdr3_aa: CATSDLSTQYF
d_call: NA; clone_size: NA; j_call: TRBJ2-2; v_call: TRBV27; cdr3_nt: TGTGCCAGCAGTCGTACTGTGGTCGGGGAGCTGTTTTTT; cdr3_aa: CASSRTVVGELFF
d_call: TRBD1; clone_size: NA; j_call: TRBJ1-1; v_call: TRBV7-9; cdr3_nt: TGTGCCAGCAGCACCCGACAGGGTGGCACTGAAGCTTTCTTT; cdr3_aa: CASSTRQGGTEAFF
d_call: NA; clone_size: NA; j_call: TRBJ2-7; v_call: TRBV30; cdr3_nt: TGTGCCTGGAACTTTGGGCTTTCCTACGAGCAGTACTTC; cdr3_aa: CAWNFGLSYEQYF
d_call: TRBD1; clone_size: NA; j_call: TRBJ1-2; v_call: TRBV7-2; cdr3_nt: TGTGCCAGCAGCTTACAGGGGGCCTATGGCTACACCTTC; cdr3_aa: CASSLQGAYGYTF
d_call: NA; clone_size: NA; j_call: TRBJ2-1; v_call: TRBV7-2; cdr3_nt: TGTGCCAGCAGCTTAGGACGGGATCGAGAGCAGTTCTTC; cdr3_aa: CASSLGRDREQFF
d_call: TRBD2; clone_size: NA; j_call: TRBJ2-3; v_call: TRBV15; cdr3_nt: TGTGCCACCAGCTCGGGGGAGCGGGAGAGCACAGATACGCAGTATTTT; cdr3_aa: CATSSGERESTDTQYF
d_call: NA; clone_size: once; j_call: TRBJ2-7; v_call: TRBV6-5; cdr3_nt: TGTGCCAGTACTTTGGGGGGCCACTACGAGCAGTACTTC; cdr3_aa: CASTLGGHYEQYF
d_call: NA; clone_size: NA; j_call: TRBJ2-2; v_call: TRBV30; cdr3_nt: TGTGCCTGGAGTGAAGGCCTCTATTCGAACACCGGGGAGCTGTTTTTT; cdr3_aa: CAWSEGLYSNTGELFF
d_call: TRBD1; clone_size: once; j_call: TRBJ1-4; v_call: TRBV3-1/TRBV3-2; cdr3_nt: TGTGCCAGCAGCCAAATACAGGGGGATGAAAAACTGTTTTTT; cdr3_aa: CASSQIQGDEKLFF
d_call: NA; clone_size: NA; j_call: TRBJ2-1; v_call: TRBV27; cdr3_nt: TGTGCCAGCAGTTCTCCTAAAAATGAGCAGTTCTTC; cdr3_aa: CASSSPKNEQFF
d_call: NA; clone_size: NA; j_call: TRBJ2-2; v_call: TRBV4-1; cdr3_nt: TGCGCCAGCAGCCCTGGGACCGGGGAGCTGTTTTTT; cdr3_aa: CASSPGTGELFF
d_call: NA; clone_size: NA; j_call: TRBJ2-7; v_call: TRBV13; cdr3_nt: TGTGCCAGCAGTAAGACGACGGGCGCTTACGAGCAGTACTTC; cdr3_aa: CASSKTTGAYEQYF